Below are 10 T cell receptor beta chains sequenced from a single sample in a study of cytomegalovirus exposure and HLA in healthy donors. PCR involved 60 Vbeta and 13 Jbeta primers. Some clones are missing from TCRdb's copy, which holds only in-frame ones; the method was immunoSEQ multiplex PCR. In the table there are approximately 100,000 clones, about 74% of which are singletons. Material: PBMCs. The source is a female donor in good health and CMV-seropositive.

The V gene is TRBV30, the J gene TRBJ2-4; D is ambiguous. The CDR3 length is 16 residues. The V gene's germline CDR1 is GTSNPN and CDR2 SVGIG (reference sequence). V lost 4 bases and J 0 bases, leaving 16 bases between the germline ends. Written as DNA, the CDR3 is TGTGCCTGGATGGATGCGGAATATCTAGCCAAAAACATTCAGTACTTC. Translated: CAWMDAEYLAKNIQYF.

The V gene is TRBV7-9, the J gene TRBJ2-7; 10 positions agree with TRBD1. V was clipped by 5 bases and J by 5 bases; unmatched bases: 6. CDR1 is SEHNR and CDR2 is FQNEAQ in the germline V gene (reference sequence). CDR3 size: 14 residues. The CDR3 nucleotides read TGTGCCAGCAGCCACCCGGGACAGGGGAACGAGCAGTACTTC. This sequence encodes CASSHPGQGNEQYF. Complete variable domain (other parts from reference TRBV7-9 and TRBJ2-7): DTGVSQNPRHKITKRGQNVTFRCDPISEHNRLYWYRQTLGQGPEFLTYFQNEAQLEKSRLLSDRFSAERPKGSFSTLEIQRTEQGDSAMYLCASSHPGQGNEQYFGPGTRLTVT.

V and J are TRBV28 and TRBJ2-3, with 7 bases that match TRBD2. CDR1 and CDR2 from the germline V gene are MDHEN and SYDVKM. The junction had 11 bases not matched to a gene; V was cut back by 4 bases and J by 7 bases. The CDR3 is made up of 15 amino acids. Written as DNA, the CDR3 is TGTGCCAGCAGTTCCCAGGCGGGGGTACACAATACGCAGTATTTT. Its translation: CASSSQAGVHNTQYF.

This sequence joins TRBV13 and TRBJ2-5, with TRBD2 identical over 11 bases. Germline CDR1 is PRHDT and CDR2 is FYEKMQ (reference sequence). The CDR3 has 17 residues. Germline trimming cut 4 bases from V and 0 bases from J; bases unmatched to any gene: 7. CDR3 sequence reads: CASSSGISGGDQETQYF. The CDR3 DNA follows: TGTGCCAGCAGCTCCGGGATTAGCGGGGGGGACCAAGAGACCCAGTACTTC.

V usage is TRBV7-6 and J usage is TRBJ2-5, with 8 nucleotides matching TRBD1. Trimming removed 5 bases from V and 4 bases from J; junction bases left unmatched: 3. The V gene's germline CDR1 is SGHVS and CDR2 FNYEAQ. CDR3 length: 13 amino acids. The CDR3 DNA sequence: TGTGCCAGCAGCCCGACAGGGGCAGAGACCCAGTACTTC. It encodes CASSPTGAETQYF.

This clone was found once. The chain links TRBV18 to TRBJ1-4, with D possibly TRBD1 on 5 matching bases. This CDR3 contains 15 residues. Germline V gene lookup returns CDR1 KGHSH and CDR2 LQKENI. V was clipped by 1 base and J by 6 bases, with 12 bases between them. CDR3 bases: TGTGCCAGCTCACCACAAAGGGGCGATGATGAAAAACTGTTTTTT. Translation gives CASSPQRGDDEKLFF. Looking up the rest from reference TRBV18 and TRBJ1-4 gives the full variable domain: NAGVMQNPRHLVRRRGQEARLRCSPMKGHSHVYWYRQLPEEGLKFMVYLQKENIIDESGMPKERFSAEFPKEGPSILRIQQVVRGDSAAYFCASSPQRGDDEKLFFGSGTQLSVL.

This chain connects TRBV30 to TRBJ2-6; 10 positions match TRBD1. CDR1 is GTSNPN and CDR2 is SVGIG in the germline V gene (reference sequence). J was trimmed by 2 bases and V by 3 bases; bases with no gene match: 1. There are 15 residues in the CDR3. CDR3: CAWRDRGTGANVLTF. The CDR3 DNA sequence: TGTGCCTGGAGGGACAGGGGGACTGGGGCCAACGTCCTGACTTTC. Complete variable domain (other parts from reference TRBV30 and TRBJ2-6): SQTIHQWPATLVQPVGSPLSLECTVEGTSNPNLYWYRQAAGRGLQLLFYSVGIGQISSEVPQNLSASRPQDRQFILSSKKLLLSDSGFYLCAWRDRGTGANVLTFGAGSRLTVL.

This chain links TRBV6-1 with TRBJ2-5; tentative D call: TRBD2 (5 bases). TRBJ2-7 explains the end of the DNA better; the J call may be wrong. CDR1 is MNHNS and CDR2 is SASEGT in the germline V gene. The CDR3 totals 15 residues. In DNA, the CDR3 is TGTGCCAGCATCAAAGGACGGGGAACAAGTGCCGAGCAGTACTTC. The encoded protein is CASIKGRGTSAEQYF.

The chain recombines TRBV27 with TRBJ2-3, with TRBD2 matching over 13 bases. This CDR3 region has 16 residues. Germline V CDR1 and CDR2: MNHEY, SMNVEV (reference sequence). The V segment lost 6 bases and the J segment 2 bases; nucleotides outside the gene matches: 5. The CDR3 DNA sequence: TGTGCCAGCAGCGGGACTAGCGGGATTTACACAGATACGCAGTATTTT. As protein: CASSGTSGIYTDTQYF.

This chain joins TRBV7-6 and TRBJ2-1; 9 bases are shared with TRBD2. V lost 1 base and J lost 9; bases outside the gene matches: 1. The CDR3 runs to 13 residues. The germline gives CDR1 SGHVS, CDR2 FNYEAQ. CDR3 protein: CASSLETSGEQFF. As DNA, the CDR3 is TGTGCCAGCAGCTTAGAGACTAGCGGTGAGCAGTTCTTC.